Listed below are T cell receptor beta chains from one sample, sequenced in a study of blood T cell repertoires in COVID-19. Data came from immunoSEQ multiplex PCR; TCRdb stores just in-frame clones and leaves some out. The sample has 150,000 to 200,000 clones, approximately 85% seen once. Sequenced material: peripheral blood. All receptors come from a woman aged 80 or over with acute or convalescent COVID-19. Each CDR3 is given with its conserved first and last residue. D genes are given only for firm matches. Clone size is given for some rows only: seen once, a few or many times, or a class if the clone is expanded.

j_gene,abundance,d_gene,v_gene,CDR3aa,CDR3nt
TRBJ2-1,NA,TRBD2,TRBV10-3,CAISPTSGSNEQFF,TGTGCCATCAGCCCGACTAGCGGGAGCAATGAGCAGTTCTTC
TRBJ1-3,NA,NA,TRBV6-5,CASSYSAGLSGNTIYF,TGTGCCAGCAGTTATTCGGCGGGGCTTTCTGGAAACACCATATATTTT
TRBJ2-3,NA,TRBD2,TRBV5-1,CASSPGGGGTDTQYF,TGCGCCAGCAGCCCTGGCGGGGGGGGTACAGATACGCAGTATTTT
TRBJ2-2,NA,NA,TRBV7-9,CASSLLGLNTGELFF,TGTGCCAGCAGCTTACTGGGGCTTAACACCGGGGAGCTGTTTTTT
TRBJ2-5,NA,TRBD1,TRBV30,CAWSAGTVGYF,TGTGCCTGGAGTGCTGGGACAGTTGGGTACTTC
TRBJ1-1,NA,TRBD1,TRBV14,CASSQGQGAVTEAFF,TGTGCCAGCAGCCAAGGTCAGGGGGCGGTGACTGAAGCTTTCTTT
TRBJ2-2,NA,TRBD2,TRBV6-6,CASSRESSGAFSVTGELFF,TGTGCCAGCAGTCGGGAGAGTAGCGGGGCATTTTCTGTAACCGGGGAGCTGTTTTTT
TRBJ2-1,NA,TRBD2,TRBV2,CASSARLAGADEQFF,TGTGCCAGCAGTGCGCGACTAGCGGGGGCCGATGAGCAGTTCTTC
TRBJ2-7,NA,NA,TRBV10-1,CAITRQEHYYEQYF,TGCGCCATCACCCGACAGGAACATTACTACGAGCAGTACTTC
TRBJ1-2,NA,TRBD1,TRBV3-1/TRBV3-2,CASSQNGGQSYGYTF,TGTGCCAGCAGCCAAAACGGGGGACAGAGCTATGGCTACACCTTC
TRBJ2-7,few,NA,TRBV10-3,CAISESGREVGEQYF,TGTGCCATCAGTGAGTCGGGCAGGGAGGTTGGCGAGCAGTACTTC
TRBJ1-1,NA,TRBD1,TRBV19,CASRNTGDTEAFF,TGTGCCAGTAGGAACACAGGGGACACTGAAGCTTTCTTT
TRBJ2-1,NA,TRBD2,TRBV5-4,CASSLGLAGGYNEQFF,TGTGCCAGCAGCTTGGGGCTAGCGGGCGGTTACAATGAGCAGTTCTTC
TRBJ1-5,NA,NA,TRBV10-3,CAISVSGSNQPQHF,TGTGCCATCAGTGTTAGCGGTAGCAATCAGCCCCAGCATTTT
TRBJ1-2,NA,NA,TRBV30,CAWDPGTRGGYTF,TGTGCCTGGGACCCCGGGACCAGGGGCGGCTACACCTTC
TRBJ2-1,NA,NA,TRBV4-2,CASSQDFRDERYNEQFF,TGTGCCAGCAGCCAAGATTTCAGGGATGAGAGATACAATGAGCAGTTCTTC